This T cell receptor beta chain was profiled in a study of cytomegalovirus exposure and HLA in healthy donors. Across the study: The same platform as the approximately 670 first-cohort repertoires was used for the 120 validation repertoires, a later analysis reported.

This clone was seen only once. Data came from immunoSEQ multiplex PCR; TCRdb stores just in-frame clones and leaves some out. The sample carries hundreds of thousands of clones, roughly 89% recorded once. Germline lookup yields CDR1 MNHEY and CDR2 SMNVEV (reference sequence). The CDR3 loop spans 16 amino acids. V trimming: 0 bases; J trimming: 7 bases; junction bases outside the gene matches: 6. This sequence was found in a young woman in good health and CMV-seronegative. J is TRBJ2-1 and V is TRBV27; the match to TRBD1 covers 10 bases. The specimen was PBMCs. The CDR3 reads CASSLSGQGKGNEQFF. The CDR3 DNA reads TGTGCCAGCAGTTTATCGGGACAGGGGAAGGGGAATGAGCAGTTCTTC.